This is a list of T cell receptor beta chains from one sample in a study of blood T cell repertoires in COVID-19. TCRdb keeps only in-frame clones here, not all; method: immunoSEQ multiplex PCR. This sample carries fewer than 250,000 clones, 80% to 90% of them seen once, and the ten largest clones take 3% to 4%. The sample taken for sequencing was PBMCs or T cells enriched from blood (not recorded which). These receptors came from a woman younger than 45 who had been exposed to COVID-19. CDR3s include the opening cysteine and the closing phenylalanine or tryptophan. The D gene is left open where the match is weak. Clone sizes are given selectively: once, few, many, or a class where the clone is expanded.

J gene	D gene	V gene	clone size	CDR3 protein	CDR3 DNA
TRBJ2-1	TRBD1	TRBV7-2	-	CASSVTGGPFNEQFF	TGTGCCAGCAGCGTCACAGGGGGCCCTTTCAATGAGCAGTTCTTC
TRBJ1-3	TRBD1	TRBV7-9	-	CASSLALQGARSGNTIYF	TGTGCCAGCAGCTTAGCCCTACAGGGGGCAAGGTCTGGAAACACCATATATTTT
TRBJ1-4	-	TRBV3-1/TRBV3-2	-	CASSQGGREKLFF	TGTGCCAGCAGCCAGGGGGGGCGGGAAAAACTGTTTTTT
TRBJ2-7	-	TRBV29-1	once	CSVELSHHEQYF	TGCAGCGTTGAATTGAGTCACCACGAGCAGTACTTC
TRBJ1-4	-	TRBV6-5	-	CASISGYGEKLFF	TGTGCCAGCATATCCGGGTATGGCGAAAAACTGTTTTTT
TRBJ1-2	TRBD1	TRBV6-5	-	CASSLGTGGSIYGYTF	TGTGCCAGCAGTTTGGGGACAGGGGGCTCCATATATGGCTACACCTTC
TRBJ1-6	-	TRBV4-1	-	CASSQGGTAIESPLHF	TGCGCCAGCAGCCAAGGAGGTACTGCTATAGAGTCACCCCTCCACTTT
TRBJ1-2	TRBD1	TRBV19	-	CASSIRQGDYGYTF	TGTGCCAGTAGTATACGACAGGGCGACTATGGCTACACCTTC
TRBJ2-7	-	TRBV28	-	CASSSTVEQYF	TGTGCCAGCAGTTCTACAGTTGAGCAGTACTTC
TRBJ2-7	-	TRBV4-1	-	CASSHEFRSTYEQYF	TGCGCCAGCAGCCACGAATTCAGGTCCACCTACGAGCAGTACTTC
TRBJ1-1	-	TRBV15	-	CAAGGDEAFF	TGTGCCGCCGGGGGGGACGAAGCTTTCTTT